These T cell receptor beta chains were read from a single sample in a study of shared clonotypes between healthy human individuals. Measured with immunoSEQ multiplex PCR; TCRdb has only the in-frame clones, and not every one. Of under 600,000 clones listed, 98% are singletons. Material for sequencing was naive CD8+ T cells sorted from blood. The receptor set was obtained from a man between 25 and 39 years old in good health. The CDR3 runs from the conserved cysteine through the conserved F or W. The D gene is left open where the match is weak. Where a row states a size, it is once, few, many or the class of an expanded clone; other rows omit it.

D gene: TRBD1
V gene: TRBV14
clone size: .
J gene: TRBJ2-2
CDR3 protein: CASSQEDQGAVTGELFF
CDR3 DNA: TGTGCCAGCAGCCAAGAAGACCAGGGGGCGGTCACCGGGGAGCTGTTTTTT

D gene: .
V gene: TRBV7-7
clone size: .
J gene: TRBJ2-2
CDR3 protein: CASSRTGGQIPYLSNTGELFF
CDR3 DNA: TGTGCCAGCAGCCGAACGGGGGGACAGATTCCCTACCTATCGAACACCGGGGAGCTGTTTTTT

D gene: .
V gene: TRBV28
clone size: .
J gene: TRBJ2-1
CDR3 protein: CASTRDGWSSYNEQFF
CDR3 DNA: TGTGCCAGCACCCGTGACGGGTGGAGCTCCTACAATGAGCAGTTCTTC

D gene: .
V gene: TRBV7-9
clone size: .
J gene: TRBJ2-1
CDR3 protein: CASSFFSGGSYNEQFF
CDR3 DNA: TGTGCCAGCAGCTTCTTTTCTGGGGGCTCCTACAATGAGCAGTTCTTC

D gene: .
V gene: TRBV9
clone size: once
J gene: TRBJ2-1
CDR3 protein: CASSVGWNEQFF
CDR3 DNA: TGTGCCAGCAGCGTCGGGTGGAATGAGCAGTTCTTC

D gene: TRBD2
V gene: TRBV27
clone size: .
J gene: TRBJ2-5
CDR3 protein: CASSPWTSWQETQYF
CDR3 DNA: TGTGCCAGCAGTCCGTGGACTAGCTGGCAAGAGACCCAGTACTTC

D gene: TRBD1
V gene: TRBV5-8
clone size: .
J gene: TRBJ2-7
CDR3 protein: CASVRQGRISYEQYF
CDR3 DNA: TGTGCCAGCGTCAGACAGGGGAGGATCTCCTACGAGCAGTACTTC

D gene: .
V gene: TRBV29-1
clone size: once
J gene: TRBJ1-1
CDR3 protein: CSVEGRHTEAFF
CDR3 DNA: TGCAGCGTTGAAGGAAGGCACACTGAAGCTTTCTTT

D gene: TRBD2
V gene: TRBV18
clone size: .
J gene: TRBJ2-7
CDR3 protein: CASSPPQREGPYEQYF
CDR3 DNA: TGTGCCAGCTCACCACCGCAACGGGAGGGTCCCTACGAGCAGTACTTC

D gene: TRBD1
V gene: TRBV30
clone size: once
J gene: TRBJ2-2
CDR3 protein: CAWRGQSDTGELFF
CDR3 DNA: TGTGCCTGGAGGGGACAGTCAGACACCGGGGAGCTGTTTTTT

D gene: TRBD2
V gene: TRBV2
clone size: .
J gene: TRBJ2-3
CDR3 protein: CASSVRGAPDTQYF
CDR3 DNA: TGTGCCAGCAGTGTGCGGGGGGCCCCAGATACGCAGTATTTT

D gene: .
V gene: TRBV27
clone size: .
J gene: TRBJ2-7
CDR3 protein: CASSSVPRSSYEQYF
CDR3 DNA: TGTGCCAGCAGTTCAGTCCCAAGGAGCTCCTACGAGCAGTACTTC

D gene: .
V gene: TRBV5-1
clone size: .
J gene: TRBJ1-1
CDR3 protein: CASTGGSPEAFF
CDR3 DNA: TGCGCCAGCACCGGGGGAAGCCCTGAAGCTTTCTTT

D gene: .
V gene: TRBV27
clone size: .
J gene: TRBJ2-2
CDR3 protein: CASSFVGGNTGELFF
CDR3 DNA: TGTGCCAGCAGTTTTGTGGGAGGAAACACCGGGGAGCTGTTTTTT

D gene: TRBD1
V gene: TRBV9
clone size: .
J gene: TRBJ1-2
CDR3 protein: CATGQGALGGYTF
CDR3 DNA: TGTGCCACAGGACAGGGGGCGTTAGGTGGCTACACCTTC

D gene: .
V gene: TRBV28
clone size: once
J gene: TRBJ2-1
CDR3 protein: CASRSPGQNYNEQFF
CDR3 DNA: TGTGCCAGCAGATCACCGGGGCAGAACTACAATGAGCAGTTCTTC

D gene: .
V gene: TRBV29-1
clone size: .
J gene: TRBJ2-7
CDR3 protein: CSATFLGPDSYEQYF
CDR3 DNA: TGCAGCGCCACCTTCTTGGGGCCCGATTCCTACGAGCAGTACTTC

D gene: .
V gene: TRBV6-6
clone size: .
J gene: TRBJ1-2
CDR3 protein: CASSYSVEGNYGYTF
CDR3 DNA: TGTGCCAGCAGTTACTCGGTCGAGGGAAACTATGGCTACACCTTC

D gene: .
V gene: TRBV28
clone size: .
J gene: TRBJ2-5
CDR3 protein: CASRKGGPHQTQYF
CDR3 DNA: TGTGCCAGCAGAAAGGGGGGGCCCCATCAGACCCAGTACTTC

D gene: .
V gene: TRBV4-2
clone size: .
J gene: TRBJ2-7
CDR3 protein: CASSLAVGGEQYF
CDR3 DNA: TGTGCCAGCAGCCTAGCGGTAGGAGGGGAGCAGTACTTC

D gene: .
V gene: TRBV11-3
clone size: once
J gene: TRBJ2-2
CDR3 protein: CASSEDTYTGELFF
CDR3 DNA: TGTGCCAGCAGCGAGGACACCTACACCGGGGAGCTGTTTTTT

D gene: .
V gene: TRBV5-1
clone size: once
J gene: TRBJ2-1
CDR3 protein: CASSRGTRDNFDNEQFF
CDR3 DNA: TGCGCCAGCAGCAGGGGAACCCGGGACAATTTTGACAATGAGCAGTTCTTC

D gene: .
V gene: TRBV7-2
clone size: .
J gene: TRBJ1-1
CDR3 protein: CASSRLRGEAFF
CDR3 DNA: TGTGCCAGCAGCCGTCTGAGGGGTGAAGCTTTCTTT

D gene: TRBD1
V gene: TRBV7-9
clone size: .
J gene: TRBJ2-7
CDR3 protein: CASSPRGTQGAYEQYF
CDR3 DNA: TGTGCCAGCAGCCCCCGCGGTACTCAGGGGGCCTACGAGCAGTACTTC

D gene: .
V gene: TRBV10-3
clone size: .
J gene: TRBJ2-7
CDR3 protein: CAISGGNNYEQYF
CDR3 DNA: TGTGCCATCAGTGGGGGGAACAACTACGAGCAGTACTTC

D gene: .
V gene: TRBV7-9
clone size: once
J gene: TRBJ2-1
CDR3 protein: CASSLGFFTDEQFF
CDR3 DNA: TGTGCCAGCAGCTTAGGTTTTTTTACCGATGAGCAGTTCTTC

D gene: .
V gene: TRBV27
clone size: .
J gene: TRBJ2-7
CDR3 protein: CASSLLGNYEQYF
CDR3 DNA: TGTGCCAGCAGTTTATTGGGGAACTACGAGCAGTACTTC

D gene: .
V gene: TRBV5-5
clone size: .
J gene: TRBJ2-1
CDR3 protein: CASSLRDEQFF
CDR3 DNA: TGTGCCAGCAGCCTACGCGATGAGCAGTTCTTC

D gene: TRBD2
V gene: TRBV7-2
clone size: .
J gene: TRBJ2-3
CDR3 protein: CASSLVRGLAGTDTQYF
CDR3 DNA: TGTGCCAGCAGCTTAGTAAGGGGACTAGCGGGCACAGATACGCAGTATTTT

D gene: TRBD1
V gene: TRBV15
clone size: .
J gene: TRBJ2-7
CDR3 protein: CATSDDTDRGKPCEQYF
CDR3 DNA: TGTGCCACCAGCGATGACACCGACAGGGGAAAACCCTGCGAGCAGTACTTC

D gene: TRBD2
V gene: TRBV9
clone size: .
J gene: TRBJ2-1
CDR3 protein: CASGTSDYNEQFF
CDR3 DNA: TGTGCCAGCGGGACTAGCGACTACAATGAGCAGTTCTTC

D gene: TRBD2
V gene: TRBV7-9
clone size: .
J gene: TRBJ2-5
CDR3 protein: CASSWDLSGRRQETQYF
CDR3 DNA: TGTGCCAGCAGCTGGGACTTGAGCGGGAGAAGACAAGAGACCCAGTACTTC

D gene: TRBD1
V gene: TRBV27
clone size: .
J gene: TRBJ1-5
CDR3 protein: CASSSKRDRHSNQPQHF
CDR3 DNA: TGTGCCAGCAGTTCCAAAAGGGACAGGCATTCTAATCAGCCCCAGCATTTT

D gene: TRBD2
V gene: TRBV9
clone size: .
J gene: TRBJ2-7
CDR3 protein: CASSATSGSYEQYF
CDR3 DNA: TGTGCCAGCAGCGCGACTAGCGGGAGTTACGAGCAGTACTTC

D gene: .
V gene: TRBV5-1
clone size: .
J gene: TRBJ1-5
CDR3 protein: CASSLRGGNQPQHF
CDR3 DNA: TGCGCCAGCAGCTTAAGGGGCGGTAATCAGCCCCAGCATTTT

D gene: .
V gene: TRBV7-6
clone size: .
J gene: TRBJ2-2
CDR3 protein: CASSLGLGSNTGELFF
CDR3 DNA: TGTGCCAGCAGCTTAGGTCTGGGGTCGAACACCGGGGAGCTGTTTTTT

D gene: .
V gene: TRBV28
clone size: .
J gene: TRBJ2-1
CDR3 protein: CASNDNKWTEKHNEQFF
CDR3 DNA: TGTGCCAGCAATGACAACAAGTGGACGGAGAAACACAATGAGCAGTTCTTC

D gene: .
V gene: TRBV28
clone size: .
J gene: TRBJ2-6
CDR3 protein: CASSPGPHSGANVLTF
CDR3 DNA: TGTGCCAGCAGCCCGGGACCGCACTCTGGGGCCAACGTCCTGACTTTC

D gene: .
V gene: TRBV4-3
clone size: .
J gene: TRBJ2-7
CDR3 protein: CASSQGEWEAEQYF
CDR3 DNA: TGCGCCAGCAGCCAAGGCGAGTGGGAGGCCGAGCAGTACTTC

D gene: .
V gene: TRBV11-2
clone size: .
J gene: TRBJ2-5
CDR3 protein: CASSSAVGEETQYF
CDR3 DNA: TGTGCCAGCAGCTCCGCCGTAGGGGAAGAGACCCAGTACTTC

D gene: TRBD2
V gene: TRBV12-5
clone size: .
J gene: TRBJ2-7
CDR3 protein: CASGTRSAGLTYEQYF
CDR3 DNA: TGTGCTAGTGGCACCCGGTCAGCGGGGTTAACCTACGAGCAGTACTTC

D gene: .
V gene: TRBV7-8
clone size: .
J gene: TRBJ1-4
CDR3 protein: CASSLGDTGRGEKLFF
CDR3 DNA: TGTGCCAGCAGCTTGGGAGACACAGGGAGGGGTGAAAAACTGTTTTTT